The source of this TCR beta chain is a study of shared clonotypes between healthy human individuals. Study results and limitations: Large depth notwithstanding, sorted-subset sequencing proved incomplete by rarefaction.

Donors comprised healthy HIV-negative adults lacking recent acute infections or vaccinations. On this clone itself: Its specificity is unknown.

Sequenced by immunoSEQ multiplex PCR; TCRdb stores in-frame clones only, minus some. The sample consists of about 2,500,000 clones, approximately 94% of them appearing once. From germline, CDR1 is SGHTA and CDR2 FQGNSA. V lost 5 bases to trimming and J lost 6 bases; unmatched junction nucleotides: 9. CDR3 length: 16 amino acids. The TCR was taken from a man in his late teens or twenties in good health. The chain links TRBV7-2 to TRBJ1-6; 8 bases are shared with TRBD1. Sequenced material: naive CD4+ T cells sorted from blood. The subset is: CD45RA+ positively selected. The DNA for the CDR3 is TGTGCCAGCAGCCCATACCTAGGACAGGGTAATTCACCCCTCCACTTT. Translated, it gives CASSPYLGQGNSPLHF. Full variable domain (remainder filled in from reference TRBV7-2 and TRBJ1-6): GAGVSQSPSNKVTEKGKDVELRCDPISGHTALYWYRQSLGQGLEFLIYFQGNSAPDKSGLPSDRFSAERTGGSVSTLTIQRTQQEDSAVYLCASSPYLGQGNSPLHFGNGTRLTVT.